This T cell receptor beta chain was sequenced during a study of radiation and T cells in renal cell carcinoma. Noted time point: blood 2 weeks post-SBRT. Treatment: 15 Gy SBRT to primary tumor, nephrectomy 4 weeks later. In germline, CDR1 is LGHNA, CDR2 YNFKEQ. The CDR3 contains 13 residues. Trimming left V 3 bases short and J 0 bases short, with 6 bases between. Profiling relied on immunoSEQ multiplex PCR, and the TCRdb table lists in-frame clones only, not all of them. Of roughly 49,000 clones in the sample, 75% to 90% were seen once. The rearrangement uses TRBV4-2 and TRBJ2-7; D is uncertain. Here the sequenced sample was blood, taken from a patient whose treatment included radiotherapy and nephrectomy. The source is a woman between 65 and 79 years old with renal cell carcinoma. CDR3 sequence reads: CASSQGDSYEQYF. Written as DNA, the CDR3 is TGTGCCAGCAGCCAGGGCGACTCCTACGAGCAGTACTTC.